These T cell receptor beta chains were read from a single sample in a study of lymphopenia after photon versus proton radiotherapy. Repertoires were generated with immunoSEQ multiplex PCR, while TCRdb's copy carries only in-frame clones and drops some. In the table there are 45,000 to 65,000 clones, 92% of which are singletons. The sequenced sample was peripheral blood, obtained from a patient treated with photon-based radiotherapy. Receptor source: a woman between 40 and 55 years old with cholangiocarcinoma. The CDR3 runs from the conserved cysteine through the conserved F or W. A D gene is named only where the DNA matches it firmly. Where a row states a size, it is once, few, many or the class of an expanded clone; other rows omit it.

clone size: -; V gene: TRBV19; J gene: TRBJ2-7; D gene: -; CDR3 length: 11; CDR3 protein: CASGHTYEQYF; CDR3 DNA: TGTGCCAGTGGCCATACCTACGAGCAGTACTTC
clone size: -; V gene: TRBV28; J gene: TRBJ1-5; D gene: TRBD1; CDR3 length: 15; CDR3 protein: CASSPGQGVNQPQHF; CDR3 DNA: TGTGCCAGCAGTCCGGGACAGGGGGTCAATCAGCCCCAGCATTTT
clone size: -; V gene: TRBV27; J gene: TRBJ1-2; D gene: -; CDR3 length: 13; CDR3 protein: CASSSQVNYGYTF; CDR3 DNA: TGTGCCAGCAGTTCCCAGGTTAACTATGGCTACACCTTC
clone size: -; V gene: TRBV5-1; J gene: TRBJ2-3; D gene: TRBD2; CDR3 length: 14; CDR3 protein: CASSPTGTMDTQYF; CDR3 DNA: TGCGCCAGCAGCCCCACCGGGACTATGGATACGCAGTATTTT
clone size: -; V gene: TRBV27; J gene: TRBJ2-2; D gene: -; CDR3 length: 12; CDR3 protein: CASSLLPGELFF; CDR3 DNA: TGTGCCAGCAGTTTACTTCCCGGGGAGCTGTTTTTT
clone size: -; V gene: TRBV28; J gene: TRBJ2-3; D gene: -; CDR3 length: 14; CDR3 protein: CASRSYRVADTQYF; CDR3 DNA: TGTGCCAGCAGGTCTTACAGGGTAGCAGATACGCAGTATTTT
clone size: -; V gene: TRBV28; J gene: TRBJ1-2; D gene: TRBD1; CDR3 length: 16; CDR3 protein: CASSSRPLTRGGGYTF; CDR3 DNA: TGTGCCAGCAGTTCGCGCCCTTTAACCAGGGGGGGTGGCTACACCTTC
clone size: -; V gene: TRBV7-2; J gene: TRBJ2-1; D gene: TRBD1; CDR3 length: 15; CDR3 protein: CASSPGGAEKNEQFF; CDR3 DNA: TGTGCTTCCTCTCCAGGGGGCGCGGAGAAAAATGAGCAGTTCTTC
clone size: once; V gene: TRBV28; J gene: TRBJ2-1; D gene: TRBD2; CDR3 length: 19; CDR3 protein: CASSLIMGTNLNSYNEQFF; CDR3 DNA: TGTGCCAGCAGTTTGATTATGGGGACTAACCTAAACTCCTACAATGAGCAGTTCTTC
clone size: -; V gene: TRBV9; J gene: TRBJ1-1; D gene: TRBD1; CDR3 length: 16; CDR3 protein: CASSVARTGRGTEAFF; CDR3 DNA: TGTGCCAGCAGCGTAGCGAGGACAGGGAGAGGTACTGAAGCTTTCTTT
clone size: -; V gene: TRBV5-4; J gene: TRBJ1-1; D gene: TRBD1; CDR3 length: 12; CDR3 protein: CASSRQGAGAFF; CDR3 DNA: TGTGCCAGCAGCAGACAGGGGGCGGGAGCTTTCTTT
clone size: -; V gene: TRBV6-1; J gene: TRBJ1-2; D gene: -; CDR3 length: 15; CDR3 protein: CASSEGIGTNYGYTF; CDR3 DNA: TGTGCCAGCAGTGAAGGAATCGGTACGAACTATGGCTACACCTTC
clone size: few; V gene: TRBV6-5; J gene: TRBJ2-7; D gene: -; CDR3 length: 15; CDR3 protein: CASSLYWDPSYEQYF; CDR3 DNA: TGTGCCAGCAGTCTCTACTGGGACCCCTCCTACGAGCAGTACTTC
clone size: few; V gene: TRBV7-9; J gene: TRBJ2-7; D gene: -; CDR3 length: 15; CDR3 protein: CASSPRAILAHEQYF; CDR3 DNA: TGTGCCAGCAGCCCCCGAGCCATATTAGCCCACGAGCAGTACTTC
clone size: once; V gene: TRBV28; J gene: TRBJ1-4; D gene: TRBD1; CDR3 length: 15; CDR3 protein: CASSSQGAANEKLFF; CDR3 DNA: TGTGCCAGCAGTTCGCAGGGGGCAGCTAATGAAAAACTGTTTTTT
clone size: -; V gene: TRBV19; J gene: TRBJ1-5; D gene: -; CDR3 length: 15; CDR3 protein: CASSIPADANQPQHF; CDR3 DNA: TGTGCCAGTAGTATCCCGGCGGACGCCAATCAGCCCCAGCATTTT
clone size: -; V gene: TRBV5-1; J gene: TRBJ2-1; D gene: -; CDR3 length: 13; CDR3 protein: CASSFDSYNEQFF; CDR3 DNA: TGCGCCAGCAGCTTTGACAGCTACAATGAGCAATTCTTC
clone size: -; V gene: TRBV15; J gene: TRBJ2-1; D gene: TRBD2; CDR3 length: 13; CDR3 protein: CATSTRGGGEQFF; CDR3 DNA: TGTGCCACCAGCACTCGGGGGGGCGGTGAGCAGTTCTTC
clone size: once; V gene: TRBV5-6; J gene: TRBJ2-7; D gene: -; CDR3 length: 12; CDR3 protein: CASRGDAYEQYF; CDR3 DNA: TGTGCCAGCAGGGGGGATGCCTACGAGCAGTACTTC
clone size: -; V gene: TRBV27; J gene: TRBJ2-1; D gene: TRBD2; CDR3 length: 16; CDR3 protein: CASSRGGLRFDNEQFF; CDR3 DNA: TGTGCCAGCAGTCGGGGGGGCCTGAGGTTCGACAATGAGCAGTTCTTC